Listed here are 24 T cell receptor beta chains from one sample, sequenced in a study of shared clonotypes between healthy human individuals. Repertoires were generated with immunoSEQ multiplex PCR, while TCRdb's copy carries only in-frame clones and drops some. The data contain about half a million clones, approximately 78% of them singletons. The sequenced sample was PBMCs. Every receptor here comes from a woman aged 35 to 49 in good health. Some clones in this sample may be carry-over from other donors' samples.

This clone was seen a handful of times. The J gene is TRBJ2-4, the V gene TRBV19; D gene unclear. The CDR3 spans 13 residues. The V gene lost 9 bases and the J gene lost 8 bases, with 17 bases spanning the gap. Per the germline V gene, CDR1 is LNHDA and CDR2 is SQIVND (reference sequence). Written as DNA, the CDR3 is TGTGCCAGGACGGAAAGGGATTGGGACATTCAGTACTTC. This encodes CARTERDWDIQYF.

DNA for the CDR3: TGTGCCTGGAGGGGACTAGCGGGGCAAGAGACCCAGTACTTC. It encodes CAWRGLAGQETQYF. The rearrangement uses TRBV30 and TRBJ2-5, with 13 bases aligning to TRBD2. Germline loops: CDR1 GTSNPN, CDR2 SVGIG (reference sequence). The CDR3 covers 14 residues. V lost 3 bases to trimming and J lost 2 bases; unmatched junction nucleotides: 0.

CDR3 residues: CASSLGQAIQETQYF. As DNA, the CDR3 is TGTGCCAGCAGCCTCGGGCAGGCTATCCAAGAGACCCAGTACTTC. The rearrangement links TRBV9 to TRBJ2-5; D unresolved. V lost 4 bases and J 1 base, leaving 14 bases between the germline ends. The CDR3 runs 15 residues. Germline assignment: CDR1 SGDLS and CDR2 YYNGEE.

At least ten counts were recorded for this clone. The chain is built from TRBV7-9 and TRBJ2-5; D is ambiguous. The CDR3 runs to 15 residues. V lost 8 bases, J lost 1 base, and 17 bases lay in between. Looked up from germline, CDR1 is SEHNR and CDR2 is FQNEAQ (reference sequence). CDR3 nucleotide sequence: TGTGCCAGCTCTGGCCTCACATTAGTCCAAGAGACCCAGTACTTC. Protein product: CASSGLTLVQETQYF.

The chain has TRBV15 and TRBJ1-1; tentatively, D is TRBD1 (6 bases). Trimming removed 1 base from V and 10 bases from J, with 16 bases in between. Germline V gives CDR1 LNHNV, CDR2 YYDKDF (reference sequence). This CDR3 is 14 amino acids long. The CDR3 DNA is TGTGCCACCAGCAGAGTTGTTTGGGACATGGGAGCTTTCTTT. Amino acid sequence: CATSRVVWDMGAFF.

This sequence joins TRBV9 and TRBJ2-1, with D uncertain. The CDR3 consists of 14 residues. V shed 0 bases and J shed 4 bases, with 8 bases lying between them. Germline values: CDR1 SGDLS, CDR2 YYNGEE. The CDR3 here is CASSVGQPYNEQFF. The CDR3 nucleotides read TGTGCCAGCAGCGTAGGGCAACCTTACAATGAGCAGTTCTTC.

V gene TRBV11-2 combines with J gene TRBJ2-3; either TRBD1 or TRBD2 may fit D (5 bases each). CDR3 size: 15 residues. Trimming took 6 bases from V and 7 from J, leaving 20 bases between them. CDR1 is SGHAT, CDR2 FQNNGV, per germline. The CDR3 DNA follows: TGTGCCAGCAGAGCCGGGCTAGCCGGGGCCCATACGCAGTATTTT. This translates into CASRAGLAGAHTQYF.

This chain links TRBV27 with TRBJ2-1; 12 bases are a match to TRBD2. This CDR3 has 19 amino acids. V lost 4 bases to trimming and J lost 2 bases; unmatched junction nucleotides: 12. Germline V gene data show CDR1 as MNHEY and CDR2 as SMNVEV (reference sequence). CDR3 region: CASSSRLAGVGDPYNEQFF. The CDR3 nucleotides are TGTGCCAGCAGTTCCCGACTAGCGGGAGTGGGGGATCCCTACAATGAGCAGTTCTTC.

The rearrangement links TRBV7-2 to TRBJ2-3; D unclear. V lost 0 bases and J 4 bases, leaving 8 bases between the germline ends. CDR1 and CDR2 (germline): SGHTA, FQGNSA. The length of the CDR3 is 14 residues. CDR3 protein: CASSLAALADTQYF. Written as DNA, the CDR3 is TGTGCCAGCAGCTTAGCTGCGTTAGCAGATACGCAGTATTTT.

V gene TRBV18 combines with J gene TRBJ2-5; 9 bases match TRBD2. Germline CDR1 KGHSH, CDR2 LQKENI. The CDR3 length is 16 residues. The V segment lost 0 bases and the J segment 5 bases; nucleotides outside the gene matches: 7. CDR3 sequence reads: CASSPPAGGPVETQYF. As DNA, the CDR3 is TGTGCCAGCTCACCACCGGCGGGAGGGCCGGTGGAGACCCAGTACTTC.

V usage is TRBV27 and J usage is TRBJ2-7, with 13 bases aligning to TRBD2. This CDR3 contains 15 residues. The germline V gene has CDR1 MNHEY and CDR2 SMNVEV (reference sequence). Trimming at V came to 6 bases and at J to 6 bases, leaving 8 bases not matched to a gene. CDR3 nucleotide sequence: TGTGCCAGCAGCCGGACTAGCGGGAGTCGGAGCGAGCAGTACTTC. It is translated as CASSRTSGSRSEQYF.

The J gene is TRBJ1-1, the V gene TRBV6-5; D unclear. Germline CDR1 is MNHEY and CDR2 is SVGAGI. Trimming stripped 6 bases from V and 6 bases from J, with 17 bases between. This CDR3 has 14 residues. CDR3 region: CASSRTKAAPEAFF. Written as DNA, the CDR3 is TGTGCCAGCAGCCGGACCAAAGCTGCCCCTGAAGCTTTCTTT.

V is TRBV5-1 and J is TRBJ2-5; 12 positions agree with TRBD1. Judging by the DNA end, TRBJ2-7 fits better; the J call may be wrong. Germline V gene data show CDR1 as SGHRS and CDR2 as YFSETQ. The CDR3 consists of 14 residues. The CDR3 protein is CASSWDRGLTEQYF. The CDR3 DNA reads TGCGCCAGCAGCTGGGACAGGGGGCTCACCGAGCAGTACTTC.

Concerning this clone itself: A far more abundant clone sits one base away, making this likely a read error. The V gene is TRBV29-1, the J gene TRBJ2-1; D gene ambiguous. The CDR3 extends over 11 amino acids. Germline lookup yields CDR1 SQVTM and CDR2 ANQGSEA. The CDR3 here is CSVENYNGQFF. CDR3 nucleotide sequence: TGCAGCGTTGAAAACTACAATGGGCAGTTCTTC.

The J gene is TRBJ1-5, the V gene TRBV6-5, with 9 bases identical to TRBD1. CDR1 and CDR2 from the germline V gene are MNHEY and SVGAGI. The CDR3 consists of 16 residues. V shed 2 bases and J 7 bases; nucleotides not matched to a gene: 9. The CDR3 spells CASSYEDRGMGQPQHF. The CDR3 DNA sequence: TGTGCCAGCAGTTACGAGGACAGGGGAATGGGACAGCCCCAGCATTTT.

This clone was seen a few times. This likely stems from a read error, as it lies one base from a far larger clone. The V gene is TRBV30, the J gene TRBJ1-2; D uncertain. CDR1 and CDR2 (germline): GTSNPN, SVGIG (reference sequence). This CDR3 is 14 amino acids long. The CDR3 loop is CAWSVGPSFYGNTF. The CDR3 coding sequence is TGTGCCTGGAGTGTCGGGCCTTCCTTCTATGGCAACACCTTC.

In this sample, this clone turned up once. Other nucleotide sequences in the sample specify the same CDR3. The chain couples TRBV29-1 to TRBJ1-4; TRBD1 aligns across 9 bases. The CDR3 length is 13 residues. The ends lost 3 bases at V and 6 bases at J; junction bases unmatched: 2. The germline V gene has CDR1 SQVTM and CDR2 ANQGSEA. CDR3 sequence reads: CSVETGGDEKLFF. The CDR3 DNA reads as TGCAGCGTTGAGACAGGGGGTGATGAAAAACTGTTTTTT.

The chain carries TRBV29-1 and TRBJ2-5, with 10 bases matching TRBD2. With the DNA end fitting TRBJ2-7 better, the J assignment may be wrong. CDR3 length: 14 residues. Per the germline V gene, CDR1 is SQVTM and CDR2 is ANQGSEA. The CDR3 loop is CSAYTSGAQYEQYF. The CDR3 DNA is TGCAGCGCCTACACTAGCGGGGCACAATACGAGCAGTACTTC.

This chain uses TRBV14 with TRBJ1-4, with TRBD1 matching over 12 bases. The CDR3 covers 19 residues. The ends lost 4 bases at V and 7 bases at J; junction bases unmatched: 16. Germline V gene lookup returns CDR1 SGHDN and CDR2 FVKESK. CDR3 sequence (DNA): TGTGCCAGCAGCCCCGGACGAGGTGGGACAGGGGGCCGGACTGAAAAACTGTTTTTT. It is translated as CASSPGRGGTGGRTEKLFF. The full variable domain, rest sourced from reference TRBV14 and TRBJ1-4, is EAGVTQFPSHSVIEKGQTVTLRCDPISGHDNLYWYRRVMGKEIKFLLHFVKESKQDESGMPNNRFLAERTGGTYSTLKVQPAELEDSGVYFCASSPGRGGTGGRTEKLFFGSGTQLSVL.

The chain uses TRBV6-1 and TRBJ2-1; TRBD1 aligns across 9 bases. J lost 8 bases, V lost 3 bases, and 11 bases had no gene match. Germline V lookup: CDR1 MNHNS, CDR2 SASEGT. The CDR3 contains 16 residues. CDR3 DNA: TGTGCCAGCAGTGAGCCGGGACAGGGAGGGATGGATGAGCAGTTCTTC. Translated, it gives CASSEPGQGGMDEQFF.

The genes are TRBV18 and TRBJ1-1; 8 bases match TRBD1. CDR3 size: 14 residues. Trimming removed 4 bases from V and 5 bases from J; junction bases left unmatched: 6. Germline V gene sequence: CDR1 KGHSH, CDR2 LQKENI. CDR3 loop: CASSRGQVGTEAFF. CDR3 in DNA: TGTGCCAGCTCACGGGGACAGGTGGGGACTGAAGCTTTCTTT.

This clone came up a few times. The CDR3 loop is CAWSSGLSNQPQHF. DNA for the CDR3: TGTGCCTGGAGTTCAGGGTTAAGCAATCAGCCCCAGCATTTT. The V gene is TRBV30, the J gene TRBJ1-5; TRBD1 might be the D (5 bases). Germline lookup yields CDR1 GTSNPN and CDR2 SVGIG (reference sequence). Trimming left V 2 bases short and J 1 base short, with 9 bases between. This CDR3 region has 14 residues.

The chain carries TRBV4-2 and TRBJ2-7; 10 nucleotides match TRBD2. The CDR3 loop spans 14 amino acids. Germline assignment: CDR1 LGHNA and CDR2 YNFKEQ. The V gene end was trimmed by 1 base and the J gene end by 6 bases; junction bases not matched to a gene: 3. CDR3 nucleotide sequence: TGTGCCAGCAGCCAAGCTAGCGGGAGCGCCGAGCAGTACTTC. Amino acids: CASSQASGSAEQYF.

This sequence joins TRBV9 and TRBJ2-7; 7 bases match TRBD2. The CDR3 is 16 residues long. Germline V gives CDR1 SGDLS, CDR2 YYNGEE. V lost 0 bases and J lost 6; bases outside the gene matches: 12. The CDR3 reads CASSVGPLAGVGEQYF. CDR3 nucleotide sequence: TGTGCCAGCAGCGTAGGACCTCTGGCGGGAGTCGGCGAGCAGTACTTC.